What follows are 22 T cell receptor beta chains derived from one specimen sequenced in a study of T cell responses to AZD1222 COVID-19 vaccine. Only in-frame clones appear in the TCRdb table, and some are missing; sequencing was by immunoSEQ multiplex PCR. The sample yields about 170,000 clones, roughly 85% seen once. Specimen: peripheral blood, collected 28 days after the second AZD1222 dose. All receptors come from an adult who received the AZD1222 COVID-19 vaccine.

This chain joins TRBV27 and TRBJ1-6; D uncertain. CDR1 MNHEY and CDR2 SMNVEV come from the germline V gene (reference sequence). V lost 2 bases, J lost 5 bases, and 10 bases lay in between. The length of the CDR3 is 15 residues. In nucleotides, the CDR3 is TGTGCCAGCAGTTTACGGACTGACAATAATTCACCCCTCCACTTT. It yields the protein CASSLRTDNNSPLHF.

The V call is TRBV2, the J call TRBJ2-1, with D possibly called TRBD1 or TRBD2 (5 bases each). CDR3 length: 14 amino acids. Germline V gene sequence: CDR1 SNHLY, CDR2 FYNNEI. V was shortened by 6 bases and J by 0 bases, with 9 bases between the two germline ends. The CDR3 DNA reads TGTGCCAGCAGGGGACGGATCTCCTACAATGAGCAGTTCTTC. Translated: CASRGRISYNEQFF. Full variable domain (outside the CDR3, taken from reference TRBV2 and TRBJ2-1): EPEVTQTPSHQVTQMGQEVILRCVPISNHLYFYWYRQILGQKVEFLVSFYNNEISEKSEIFDDQFSVERPDGSNFTLKIRSTKLEDSAMYFCASRGRISYNEQFFGPGTRLTVL.

The chain is built from TRBV7-2 and TRBJ1-3; TRBD1 is a possible D gene (5 bases). Trimming stripped 5 bases from V and 0 bases from J, with 17 bases between. Germline V gene data show CDR1 as SGHTA and CDR2 as FQGNSA. The CDR3 runs 17 residues. The CDR3 here is CASSVIVGASSGNTIYF. The DNA of the CDR3 is TGTGCCAGCAGCGTCATTGTTGGGGCAAGCTCTGGAAACACCATATATTTT.

The V gene is TRBV5-6, the J gene TRBJ1-1; D might be TRBD1 (6 bases). The V and J ends lost 4 bases and 11 bases respectively, with 21 bases between them. Germline V gives CDR1 SGHDT, CDR2 YYEEEE. The CDR3 has 14 amino acids. CDR3 loop: CASSTIQGNLGAFF. The CDR3 DNA reads TGTGCCAGCAGCACTATACAGGGTAATCTTGGGGCTTTCTTT.

V gene TRBV15 combines with J gene TRBJ2-7; D tentatively fits TRBD1 or TRBD2 (5 bases each). This CDR3 has 15 amino acids. CDR1 is LNHNV and CDR2 is YYDKDF in the germline V gene (reference sequence). V was clipped by 1 base and J by 3 bases, with 13 bases between them. The CDR3 DNA reads TGTGCCACCAGCAGAGGGACCGGGGCCTACTACGAGCAGTACTTC. Its translation: CATSRGTGAYYEQYF.

The chain combines TRBV9 with TRBJ1-4; D remains unclear. This CDR3 comprises 16 residues. Per germline, CDR1 SGDLS and CDR2 YYNGEE. V lost 2 bases to trimming and J lost 8 bases, with 19 bases between them. CDR3 in DNA: TGTGCCAGCAGCGTGGGAGGCCGCGATTTTGGGGAAAAACTGTTTTTT. Amino acid sequence: CASSVGGRDFGEKLFF. Supplemented by reference TRBV9 and TRBJ1-4, the full variable domain reads DSGVTQTPKHLITATGQRVTLRCSPRSGDLSVYWYQQSLDQGLQFLIQYYNGEERAKGNILERFSAQQFPDLHSELNLSSLELGDSALYFCASSVGGRDFGEKLFFGSGTQLSVL.

This chain uses TRBV6-5 with TRBJ1-3, with D perhaps TRBD1 (5 bases). Looked up from germline, CDR1 is MNHEY and CDR2 is SVGAGI. The CDR3 runs 13 residues. The germline V and J ends were trimmed by 6 bases and 4 bases, with 10 bases remaining between them. Here the CDR3 reads CASRMTEGNTIYF. The CDR3 DNA follows: TGTGCCAGCAGGATGACAGAAGGAAACACCATATATTTT.

This chain links TRBV4-1 with TRBJ1-1, with D hard to call. V lost 4 bases and J 4 bases, leaving 10 bases between the germline ends. The CDR3 sequence is 13 residues long. Germline V gives CDR1 MGHRA, CDR2 YSYEKL. The CDR3 region has the DNA TGCGCCAGCAGCCGAGGAGGGTCCACTGAAGCTTTCTTT. It translates to CASSRGGSTEAFF.

The J gene is TRBJ1-5, the V gene TRBV27, with TRBD1 matching over 9 bases. The CDR3 has 14 amino acids. CDR1 is MNHEY and CDR2 is SMNVEV in the germline V gene (reference sequence). V trimming: 4 bases; J trimming: 8 bases; junction bases outside the gene matches: 6. In nucleotides, the CDR3 is TGTGCCAGCAGTTCTGGACAGGGGCTTAAGCCCCAGCATTTT. Protein: CASSSGQGLKPQHF.

This clone occurred once. The V and J genes are TRBV7-2 and TRBJ2-5; TRBD2 matches 13 bases. Germline values: CDR1 SGHTA, CDR2 FQGNSA. The CDR3 contains 15 residues. V shed 6 bases and J 4 bases; nucleotides not matched to a gene: 5. The CDR3 protein is CASSLGLAGVETQYF. DNA of the CDR3: TGTGCCAGCAGTCTTGGACTAGCGGGGGTAGAGACCCAGTACTTC.

This clone has only one observation. The CDR3 is CASSPGTSGGLSTQYF. For the CDR3, the DNA is TGTGCCAGCAGCCCGGGGACTAGCGGGGGACTTTCTACGCAGTATTTT. The chain combines TRBV5-5 with TRBJ2-3; 14 nucleotides match TRBD2. V gave up 4 bases and J gave up 8 bases; unmatched junction bases: 9. The CDR3 has 16 amino acids. Germline assignment: CDR1 SGHKS and CDR2 YYEKEE (reference sequence).

This clone was observed a single time. V is TRBV5-1 and J is TRBJ2-5; 12 bases match TRBD2. CDR1 is SGHRS, CDR2 YFSETQ, per germline. CDR3 length equals 16 residues. V shed 0 bases and J 5 bases; nucleotides not matched to a gene: 5. DNA for the CDR3: TGCGCCAGCAGCTTGGGGACTAGCGGGGTTGGGGAGACCCAGTACTTC. This encodes CASSLGTSGVGETQYF.

The V call is TRBV5-8, the J call TRBJ2-7; D is unresolved. Trimming pared 5 bases from V and 4 bases from J, leaving 16 bases between. This CDR3 comprises 14 residues. Germline CDR1 is SGHTS and CDR2 is YDEGEE. The CDR3 DNA reads TGTGCCAGCAGTCGATCCGGTCGTGGGTACGAGCAGTACTTC. Its protein is CASSRSGRGYEQYF.

The V and J genes are TRBV6-6 and TRBJ1-6; weak D call: TRBD1 (6 bases). The V gene lost 2 bases and the J gene lost 7 bases, with 9 bases spanning the gap. CDR3 size: 14 residues. Per germline, CDR1 MNHNY and CDR2 SVGAGI (reference sequence). The CDR3 DNA is TGTGCCAGCAGTTACGGACAGTCCAATTCACCCCTCCACTTT. Protein sequence: CASSYGQSNSPLHF.

The V gene is TRBV5-1, the J gene TRBJ1-6; D unclear. Trimming shortened V by 0 bases and J by 6 bases, and 13 bases separated the two germline ends. The CDR3 is 16 amino acids. Germline V lookup: CDR1 SGHRS, CDR2 YFSETQ. CDR3 region: CASSLGPGGSNSPLHF. DNA of the CDR3: TGCGCCAGCAGCTTGGGCCCTGGCGGGTCTAATTCACCCCTCCACTTT. Filled out from reference TRBV5-1 and TRBJ1-6, the complete variable domain reads KAGVTQTPRYLIKTRGQQVTLSCSPISGHRSVSWYQQTPGQGLQFLFEYFSETQRNKGNFPGRFSGRQFSNSRSEMNVSTLELGDSALYLCASSLGPGGSNSPLHFGNGTRLTVT.

The J gene is TRBJ2-3, the V gene TRBV4-1, with D maybe TRBD2 (6 bases). Looked up from germline, CDR1 is MGHRA and CDR2 is YSYEKL. V lost 1 base, J lost 2 bases, and 13 bases lay in between. This CDR3 has 16 amino acids. The chain's CDR3 is CASSQAGLYFTDTQYF. The DNA for the CDR3 is TGCGCCAGCAGCCAAGCGGGACTGTATTTCACAGATACGCAGTATTTT.

This chain links TRBV5-4 with TRBJ1-1; TRBD1 aligns across 7 bases. There are 13 residues in the CDR3. The germline V gene has CDR1 SGHNT and CDR2 YYREEE (reference sequence). The V segment lost 3 bases and the J segment 4 bases; nucleotides outside the gene matches: 3. This CDR3 reads CASSSDRVTEAFF. CDR3 DNA: TGTGCCAGCAGCTCCGACAGGGTCACTGAAGCTTTCTTT.

This clone appeared a single time. This sequence joins TRBV6-2 or TRBV6-3 and TRBJ1-5; a possible D gene is TRBD1 (6 bases). The CDR3 is 13 residues long. Germline V gene sequence: CDR1 MNHEY, CDR2 SVGEGT. Trimming pared 5 bases from V and 6 bases from J, leaving 11 bases between. The CDR3 sequence is CASSLKGGQPQHF. CDR3 DNA: TGTGCCAGCAGTCTAAAAGGGGGTCAGCCCCAGCATTTT.

This chain joins TRBV6-1 and TRBJ2-5; the D is unclear. The CDR3 runs 10 residues. Germline V lookup: CDR1 MNHNS, CDR2 SASEGT. The V end was cut by 2 bases, the J end by 10 bases, with 5 bases between. The DNA of the CDR3 is TGTGCCAGCAGTGAATGGGACCAGTACTTC. Translating gives CASSEWDQYF.

The chain links TRBV6-5 to TRBJ1-6; the D gene is possibly TRBD1 (6 bases). The CDR3 extends over 16 amino acids. V was trimmed by 0 bases and J by 8 bases, leaving 14 bases between them. Per the germline V gene, CDR1 is MNHEY and CDR2 is SVGAGI. The CDR3 sequence is CASSYSGGARYSPLHF. The CDR3 DNA reads TGTGCCAGCAGTTACTCGGGGGGGGCGAGATATTCACCCCTCCACTTT.

The chain couples TRBV6-1 to TRBJ2-7; D is undetermined. Germline V lookup: CDR1 MNHNS, CDR2 SASEGT. The CDR3 totals 14 residues. Trimming pared 1 base from V and 2 bases from J, leaving 9 bases between. The CDR3 DNA reads TGTGCCAGCAGTGAAGTGGAAGAGACCTACGAGCAGTACTTC. Protein sequence: CASSEVEETYEQYF.

This chain links TRBV19 with TRBJ1-4; D ambiguous. The CDR3 covers 15 residues. The V gene's germline CDR1 is LNHDA and CDR2 SQIVND (reference sequence). V was pared by 5 bases and J by 6 bases, with 16 bases between. The CDR3 loop is CASSLGRAEDEKLFF. The DNA of the CDR3 is TGTGCCAGTAGTCTAGGGAGGGCAGAGGATGAAAAACTGTTTTTT.